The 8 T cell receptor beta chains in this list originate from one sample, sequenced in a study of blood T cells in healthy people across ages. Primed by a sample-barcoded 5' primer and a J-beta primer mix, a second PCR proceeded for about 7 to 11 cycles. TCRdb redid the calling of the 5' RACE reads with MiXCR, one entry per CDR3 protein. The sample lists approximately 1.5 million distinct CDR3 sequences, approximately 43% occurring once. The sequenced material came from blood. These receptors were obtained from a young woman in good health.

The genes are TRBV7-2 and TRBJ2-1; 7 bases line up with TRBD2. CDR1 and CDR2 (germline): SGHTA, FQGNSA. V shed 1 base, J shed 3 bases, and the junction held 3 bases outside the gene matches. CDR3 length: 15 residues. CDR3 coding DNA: TGTGCCAGCAGCTTAGGGGGGGGGAACTACAATGAGCAGTTCTTC. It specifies CASSLGGGNYNEQFF.

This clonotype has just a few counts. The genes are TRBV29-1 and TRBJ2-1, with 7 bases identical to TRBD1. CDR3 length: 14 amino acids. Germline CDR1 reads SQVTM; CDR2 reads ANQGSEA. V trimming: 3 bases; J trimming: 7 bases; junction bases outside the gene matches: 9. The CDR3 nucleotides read TGCAGCGTTGATGGTGACAGGGCGGTGAATGAGCAGTTCTTC. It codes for CSVDGDRAVNEQFF.

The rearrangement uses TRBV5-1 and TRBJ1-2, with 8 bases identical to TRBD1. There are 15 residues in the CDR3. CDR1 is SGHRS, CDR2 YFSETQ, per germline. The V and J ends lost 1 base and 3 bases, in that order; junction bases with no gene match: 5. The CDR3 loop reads CASSLRRGPDYGYTF. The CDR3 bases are TGCGCCAGCAGCTTGCGCAGGGGGCCGGACTATGGCTACACCTTC.

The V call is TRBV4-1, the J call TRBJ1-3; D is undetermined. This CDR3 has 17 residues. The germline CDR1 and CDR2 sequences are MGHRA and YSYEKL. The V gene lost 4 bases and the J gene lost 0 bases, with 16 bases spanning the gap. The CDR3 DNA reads TGCGCCAGCAGCCCGGAGGCGGGGAGGGACTCTGGAAACACCATATATTTT. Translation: CASSPEAGRDSGNTIYF.

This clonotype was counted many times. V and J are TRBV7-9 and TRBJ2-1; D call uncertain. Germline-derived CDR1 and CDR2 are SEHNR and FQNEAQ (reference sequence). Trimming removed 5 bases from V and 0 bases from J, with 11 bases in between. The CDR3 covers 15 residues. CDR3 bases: TGTGCCAGCAGCCCCCGACTTAGCTCCTACAATGAGCAGTTCTTC. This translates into CASSPRLSSYNEQFF.

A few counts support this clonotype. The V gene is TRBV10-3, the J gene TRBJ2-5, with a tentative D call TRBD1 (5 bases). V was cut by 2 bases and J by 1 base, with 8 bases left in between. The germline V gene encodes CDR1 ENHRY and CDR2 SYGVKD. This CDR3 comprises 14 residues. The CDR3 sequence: CAISEAGLQETQYF. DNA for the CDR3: TGTGCCATCAGTGAGGCAGGGCTCCAAGAGACCCAGTACTTC.

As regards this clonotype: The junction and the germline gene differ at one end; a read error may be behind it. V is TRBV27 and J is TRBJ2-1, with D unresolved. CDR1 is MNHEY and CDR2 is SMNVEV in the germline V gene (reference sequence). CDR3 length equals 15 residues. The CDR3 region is CASSPRMSSYSEQFF. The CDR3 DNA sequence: TGTGCCAGCAGTCCCCGAATGAGCTCCTACAGTGAGCAGTTCTTC.

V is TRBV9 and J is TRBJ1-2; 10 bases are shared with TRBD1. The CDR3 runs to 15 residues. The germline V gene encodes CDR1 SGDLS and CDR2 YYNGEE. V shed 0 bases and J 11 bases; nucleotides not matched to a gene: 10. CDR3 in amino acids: CASSVDGGQGNTYTF. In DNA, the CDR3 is TGTGCCAGCAGCGTAGACGGGGGACAGGGGAATACATACACCTTC.